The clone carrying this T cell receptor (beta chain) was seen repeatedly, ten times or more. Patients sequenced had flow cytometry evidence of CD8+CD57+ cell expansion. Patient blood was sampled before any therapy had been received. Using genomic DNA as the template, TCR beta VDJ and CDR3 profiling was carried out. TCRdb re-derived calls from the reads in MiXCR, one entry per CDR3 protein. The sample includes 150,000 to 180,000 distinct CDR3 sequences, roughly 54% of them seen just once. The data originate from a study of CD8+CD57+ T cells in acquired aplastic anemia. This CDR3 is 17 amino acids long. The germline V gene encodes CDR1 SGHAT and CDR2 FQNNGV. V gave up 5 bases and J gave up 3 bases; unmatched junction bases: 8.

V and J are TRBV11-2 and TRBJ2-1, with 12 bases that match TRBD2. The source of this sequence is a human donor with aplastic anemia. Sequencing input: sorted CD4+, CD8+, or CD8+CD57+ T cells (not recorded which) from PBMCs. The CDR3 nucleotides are TGTGCCAGCAGCCCGGAACTAGCGGGGGGAGGCTACAATGAGCAGTTCTTC. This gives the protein CASSPELAGGGYNEQFF.